The next 9 T cell receptor beta chains were all read from a single sample in a study of early T cells in non-severe SARS-CoV-2 infection (dated by TCRdb to about 2021). The receptor library was made with 5' RACE. The sample was run on a NextSeq 500. TCRdb trimmed public reads at Q25 via fastp, called clones via MiXCR and kept in-frame beta chains. Each entry is one CDR3 protein sequence, shown with its most common DNA and genes. The sample table shows tens of thousands of distinct CDR3 sequences, and around 7% are seen once. The ten largest make up more than 10% of the sample. The source was whole blood, collected at baseline. Receptor source: an adult who was a healthcare worker with PCR-confirmed SARS-CoV-2 infection or an uninfected control (not recorded which).

V is TRBV10-3 and J is TRBJ2-5; no clear D gene. The ends were cut back, 4 bases at V and 4 bases at J, with 7 bases in the middle. Germline V lookup: CDR1 ENHRY, CDR2 SYGVKD. This CDR3 is 12 amino acids long. CDR3 protein: CAISVQRETQYF. DNA for the CDR3: TGTGCCATCAGTGTCCAAAGAGAGACCCAGTACTTC.

A note on this clonotype: A much larger clone sits a single nucleotide away, making a read error possible. Because it lacks the conserved phenylalanine or tryptophan at the end, this CDR3 is likely a read error. The chain recombines TRBV7-9 with TRBJ2-2; D unclear. This CDR3 is built from 13 residues. Germline V lookup: CDR1 SEHNR, CDR2 FQNEAQ (reference sequence). Trimming removed 5 bases from V and 5 bases from J, with 9 bases in between. The CDR3 DNA reads as TGTGCCAGCAGCCCTGTGGTTACCGGGGAGCTGTTTCTT. Protein: CASSPVVTGELFL.

This clonotype has at least ten counts. The V call is TRBV4-3, the J call TRBJ1-2, with 9 bases lining up with TRBD1. This CDR3 is built from 16 residues. Trimming at V came to 4 bases and at J to 2 bases, leaving 8 bases not matched to a gene. The germline gives CDR1 LGHNA, CDR2 YSLEER. CDR3 sequence reads: CASSLLAGQGNYGYTF. The CDR3 DNA is TGCGCCAGCAGCCTACTTGCTGGACAGGGGAACTATGGCTACACCTTC.

This sequence joins TRBV29-1 and TRBJ2-7, with D tentatively TRBD1 (6 bases). The length of the CDR3 is 16 residues. Trimming took 8 bases from V and 3 from J, leaving 26 bases between them. In germline, CDR1 is SQVTM, CDR2 ANQGSEA. As DNA, the CDR3 is TGCAGCCTCGAACCGGGACACCCTAAAGGGGGCTACGAGCAGTACTTC. Translated, it gives CSLEPGHPKGGYEQYF.

The gene calls are TRBV7-2 and TRBJ1-3, with a possible D match to TRBD1 (5 bases). Trimming cost V 5 bases and J 0 bases, with 14 bases left between them. Per germline, CDR1 SGHTA and CDR2 FQGNSA. This CDR3 region has 16 residues. CDR3 coding DNA: TGTGCCAGCAGCCCCAGGGCCATAAGCTCTGGAAACACCATATATTTT. Translated: CASSPRAISSGNTIYF.

At least ten counts were recorded for this clonotype. The junction departs from the called germline gene at one end, perhaps through a read error. For the CDR3, the DNA is TGTGCTAGCAGCTTAGCGCTGGGGGGCTCCTACGAGCAGTACTTC. Translated: CASSLALGGSYEQYF. The rearrangement joins TRBV7-7 to TRBJ2-7; possibly TRBD2 for D (6 bases). In germline, CDR1 is SSHAT, CDR2 FNYEAQ (reference sequence). This CDR3 spans 15 amino acids.

Within the sample, this clonotype is medium-sized (0.01 to 0.1%). This chain joins TRBV2 and TRBJ1-1; D not resolved. Germline lookup yields CDR1 SNHLY and CDR2 FYNNEI. The CDR3 consists of 13 residues. With 4 bases removed from V and 2 bases from J, the gap between germline ends came to 8 bases. The CDR3 sequence is CASSVSGNTEAFF. The CDR3 DNA sequence: TGTGCCAGCAGTGTTTCTGGAAACACTGAAGCTTTCTTT.

This clonotype was detected ten times or more. The V and J genes are TRBV5-1 and TRBJ2-7, with D possibly called TRBD1 or TRBD2 (5 bases each). Germline CDR1 SGHRS, CDR2 YFSETQ. This CDR3 is 15 amino acids long. Trimming shortened V by 4 bases and J by 4 bases, and 18 bases separated the two germline ends. CDR3 nucleotides: TGCGCCAGCAGCGAAAGACCGTCGGGGCTATACGAGCAGTACTTC. Encoded protein: CASSERPSGLYEQYF.

Many counts were recorded for this clonotype. V usage is TRBV4-3 and J usage is TRBJ1-5; no clear D. With 2 bases removed from V and 7 bases from J, the gap between germline ends came to 9 bases. Germline CDR1 LGHNA, CDR2 YSLEER. The CDR3 extends over 13 amino acids. The CDR3 nucleotides are TGCGCCAGCAGCCAACTGAGAGGGCAGCCCCAGCATTTT. It encodes CASSQLRGQPQHF.